Each of the 31 T cell receptor beta chains below was sequenced from the same sample in a study of OX40 agonist ivuxolimab in advanced cancers. Sequenced by immunoSEQ multiplex PCR; TCRdb stores in-frame clones only, minus some. The data show some 70,000 clones, roughly 90% seen once. The source material was CD4+ or CD8+ T cells sorted from blood, sampled in a trial of the OX40 agonist ivuxolimab. The source is an adult with an advanced solid tumor such as melanoma, head and neck, liver or kidney cancer.

In this sample, this clone turned up once. V is TRBV6-1 and J is TRBJ2-7; 8 bases are a match to TRBD1. Looked up from germline, CDR1 is MNHNS and CDR2 is SASEGT. This CDR3 has 19 residues. V was pared by 4 bases and J by 0 bases, with 17 bases of the junction left unmatched. CDR3 DNA: TGTGCCAGCAGTGTGCCCCCTGGGACAGGCGCCCTTTCCTCCTACGAGCAGTACTTC. Its protein product is CASSVPPGTGALSSYEQYF.

This clone occurred once. The chain uses TRBV7-8 and TRBJ2-1; D gene unclear. Trimming took off 1 base at V and 4 bases at J, with 11 bases between the two ends. CDR1 and CDR2 from the germline V gene are SGHVS and FQNEAQ. The length of the CDR3 is 15 residues. CDR3 loop: CASSLVPGRYNEQFF. The CDR3 DNA reads as TGTGCCAGCAGCTTAGTCCCGGGCCGTTACAATGAGCAGTTCTTC.

The chain couples TRBV6-5 to TRBJ2-7; D possibly corresponds to TRBD1 (7 bases). There are 13 residues in the CDR3. V shed 5 bases and J shed 7 bases, with 15 bases lying between them. The germline V gene has CDR1 MNHEY and CDR2 SVGAGI. The CDR3, as DNA: TGTGCCAGCAGTAAACAGGGGAGGCAGGAGCAGTACTTC. It specifies CASSKQGRQEQYF.

The rearrangement links TRBV10-1 to TRBJ2-4; D remains unclear. Per the germline V gene, CDR1 is WNHNN and CDR2 is SYGVQD (reference sequence). Trimming took off 6 bases at V and 3 bases at J, with 21 bases between the two ends. CDR3 length equals 17 residues. CDR3 sequence reads: CASSGWSRTEVKNIQYF. CDR3 in DNA: TGCGCCAGCAGCGGCTGGAGTCGGACGGAAGTCAAAAACATTCAGTACTTC.

The chain combines TRBV7-3 with TRBJ1-5; D uncertain. Trimming removed 3 bases from V and 4 bases from J, with 10 bases in between. The CDR3 has 14 amino acids. Germline V gives CDR1 SGHTA, CDR2 FQGTGA. For the CDR3, the DNA is TGTGCCAGCAGCTTGGTCCCATCAAATCAGCCCCAGCATTTT. Encoded protein: CASSLVPSNQPQHF.

V usage is TRBV5-4 and J usage is TRBJ1-1; D is uncertain. Trimming cost V 1 base and J 1 base, with 8 bases left between them. CDR1 is SGHNT, CDR2 YYREEE, per germline (reference sequence). The CDR3 has 14 amino acids. The CDR3 reads CASSLRIPNTEAFF. CDR3 DNA sequence: TGTGCCAGCAGCTTGAGAATCCCGAACACTGAAGCTTTCTTT.

The chain uses TRBV15 and TRBJ2-7; 8 bases are a match to TRBD2. The CDR3 has 14 amino acids. CDR1 and CDR2 (germline): LNHNV, YYDKDF (reference sequence). V shed 5 bases and J 2 bases; nucleotides not matched to a gene: 5. CDR3 nucleotide sequence: TGTGCCACCAGCGGGGCGGGGGGTACCTACGAGCAGTACTTC. Protein: CATSGAGGTYEQYF.

This rearrangement joins TRBV7-9 to TRBJ1-1, with D hard to call. The germline V gene has CDR1 SEHNR and CDR2 FQNEAQ (reference sequence). The ends were cut back, 5 bases at V and 0 bases at J, with 19 bases in the middle. This CDR3 is built from 17 residues. Here the CDR3 DNA reads TGTGCCAGCAGCCGTTATCGGGGTGTTGGGGTGAACACTGAAGCTTTCTTT. Its protein product is CASSRYRGVGVNTEAFF.

On this clone itself: At one of its ends the junction is not consistent with the germline gene, which may arise from a read error. J is TRBJ2-7 and V is TRBV6-6; 10 bases match TRBD2. CDR1 is MNHNY, CDR2 SVGAGI, per germline (reference sequence). The CDR3 contains 13 residues. CDR3 loop: CASRPSGGYEQCF. In DNA, the CDR3 is TGTGCGAGCCGGCCTAGCGGGGGCTACGAGCAGTGCTTC.

The V call is TRBV5-4, the J call TRBJ1-2; unclear D gene. Germline CDR1 is SGHNT and CDR2 is YYREEE (reference sequence). This CDR3 has 14 amino acids. The germline V and J ends were trimmed by 0 bases and 2 bases, with 8 bases remaining between them. The CDR3 DNA is TGTGCCAGCAGCTTGGCCGGCAGAAACTATGGCTACACCTTC. Protein sequence: CASSLAGRNYGYTF.

J is TRBJ1-3 and V is TRBV23-1; D gene unclear. TRBV23-1 counts as an open reading frame of uncertain function. Trimming removed 0 bases from V and 4 bases from J, with 10 bases in between. CDR3 length: 15 amino acids. The CDR3 DNA reads TGCGCCAGCAGTCAATCACCCCGAGGAGGAAACACCATATATTTT. The encoded protein is CASSQSPRGGNTIYF.

Notes on this clone: Other DNA sequences from this sample encode an identical CDR3 as well. The chain is built from TRBV5-1 and TRBJ2-5, with D unclear. V was trimmed by 2 bases and J by 6 bases, leaving 5 bases between them. Germline CDR1 reads SGHRS; CDR2 reads YFSETQ. This CDR3 region has 11 residues. This CDR3 reads CASSFDKTQYF. CDR3 sequence (DNA): TGCGCCAGCAGCTTTGATAAGACCCAGTACTTC.

V gene TRBV6-5 combines with J gene TRBJ1-2, with D possibly matching TRBD1 (5 bases). Trimming left V 6 bases short and J 1 base short, with 15 bases between. This CDR3 has 15 residues. From germline, CDR1 is MNHEY and CDR2 SVGAGI. CDR3 sequence (DNA): TGTGCCAGCAGGCGGGCGCCAGGGAATAACTATGGCTACACCTTC. This gives the protein CASRRAPGNNYGYTF.

CDR3 DNA sequence: TGTGCCATCAGTGAACTGACCAGAGGGGCGACCCAGTACTTC. Its protein is CAISELTRGATQYF. The chain combines TRBV10-3 with TRBJ2-5; D possibly matches TRBD1 or TRBD2 (5 bases each). V was shortened by 3 bases and J by 7 bases, with 15 bases between the two germline ends. CDR1 and CDR2 from the germline V gene are ENHRY and SYGVKD. CDR3 size: 14 residues.

The rearrangement joins TRBV6-1 to TRBJ1-1; 8 bases align to TRBD1. From germline, CDR1 is MNHNS and CDR2 SASEGT. V was pared by 4 bases and J by 0 bases, with 7 bases of the junction left unmatched. The CDR3 runs 16 residues. The CDR3 is CASSGTGTHLNTEAFF. The CDR3 nucleotides read TGTGCCAGCAGTGGGACAGGGACCCATTTGAACACTGAAGCTTTCTTT.

The V and J genes are TRBV19 and TRBJ2-3, with a weak D call TRBD1 (5 bases). V was cut by 4 bases and J by 0 bases, with 8 bases left in between. CDR1 and CDR2 (germline): LNHDA, SQIVND (reference sequence). The CDR3 has 14 residues. The CDR3 reads CASSTTVSTDTQYF. CDR3 coding DNA: TGTGCCAGTAGTACGACAGTTAGCACAGATACGCAGTATTTT.

The chain is built from TRBV5-1 and TRBJ2-3; D is uncertain. Trimming pared 1 base from V and 2 bases from J, leaving 14 bases between. This CDR3 has 16 amino acids. Germline CDR1 is SGHRS and CDR2 is YFSETQ. CDR3 sequence reads: CASSLRRVSHTDTQYF. CDR3 nucleotide sequence: TGCGCCAGCAGCTTGAGGAGAGTGTCGCACACAGATACGCAGTATTTT. The whole variable domain, filled in from reference TRBV5-1 and TRBJ2-3, reads KAGVTQTPRYLIKTRGQQVTLSCSPISGHRSVSWYQQTPGQGLQFLFEYFSETQRNKGNFPGRFSGRQFSNSRSEMNVSTLELGDSALYLCASSLRRVSHTDTQYFGPGTRLTVL.

The J gene is TRBJ1-1, the V gene TRBV6-1, with 9 bases that match TRBD1. The CDR3 consists of 15 residues. The V gene end was trimmed by 10 bases and the J gene end by 2 bases; junction bases not matched to a gene: 11. The germline CDR1 and CDR2 sequences are MNHNS and SASEGT. The CDR3 DNA reads as TGTGCCATCAGGTCGGGACAGGGACCTAACACTGAAGCTTTCTTT. It codes for CAIRSGQGPNTEAFF.

CDR3 protein: CASSLSWQYGEQYF. The CDR3 DNA is TGTGCCAGCAGCTTATCGTGGCAGTACGGCGAGCAGTACTTC. This chain uses TRBV6-5 with TRBJ2-7; D uncertain. The CDR3 is made up of 14 amino acids. Trimming cost V 6 bases and J 6 bases, with 18 bases left between them. Germline CDR1 reads MNHEY; CDR2 reads SVGAGI.

The J gene is TRBJ2-7, the V gene TRBV11-3; D might be TRBD1 (5 bases). CDR3 length: 14 amino acids. The V gene lost 0 bases and the J gene lost 8 bases, with 14 bases spanning the gap. In germline, CDR1 is SGHNT, CDR2 YENEEA. CDR3 DNA sequence: TGTGCCAGCAGCTTAGAGAGGTCAGGGTTTAAGCAGTACTTC. This gives the protein CASSLERSGFKQYF.

This clone was observed once. This chain joins TRBV10-3 and TRBJ2-3, with 8 bases aligning to TRBD2. CDR1 is ENHRY and CDR2 is SYGVKD in the germline V gene. V lost 5 bases to trimming and J lost 0 bases; unmatched junction nucleotides: 4. This CDR3 has 15 residues. As DNA, the CDR3 is TGTGCCATCAGTCGACTAGCGACTAGCACAGATACGCAGTATTTT. Protein sequence: CAISRLATSTDTQYF.

V and J are TRBV15 and TRBJ2-3, with 7 bases fitting TRBD2. Germline V gene lookup returns CDR1 LNHNV and CDR2 YYDKDF (reference sequence). The CDR3 covers 16 residues. V shed 0 bases, J shed 1 base, and the junction held 4 bases outside the gene matches. Here the CDR3 reads CATSRDPSGGTDTQYF. The CDR3, as DNA: TGTGCCACCAGCAGAGATCCCAGCGGGGGCACAGATACGCAGTATTTT.

The chain carries TRBV15 and TRBJ1-1, with D unclear. Trimming shortened V by 2 bases and J by 6 bases, and 10 bases separated the two germline ends. The germline gives CDR1 LNHNV, CDR2 YYDKDF (reference sequence). The CDR3 has 13 amino acids. The CDR3 coding sequence is TGTGCCACCAGCAGAAGAGGGTTTCCTGAAGCTTTCTTT. Translated, it gives CATSRRGFPEAFF.

This chain connects TRBV27 to TRBJ1-1, with D unclear. Germline CDR1 reads MNHEY; CDR2 reads SMNVEV (reference sequence). The CDR3 loop spans 11 amino acids. The V end was cut by 5 bases, the J end by 6 bases, with 7 bases between. This CDR3 is CASSGRAEAFF. CDR3 nucleotide sequence: TGTGCCAGCAGTGGAAGGGCTGAAGCTTTCTTT.

The V and J genes are TRBV6-6 and TRBJ2-1; D may be TRBD2 (5 bases). The germline V gene has CDR1 MNHNY and CDR2 SVGAGI (reference sequence). V gave up 2 bases and J gave up 6 bases, with 11 bases separating them. This CDR3 is 14 amino acids long. The CDR3 DNA reads TGTGCCAGCAGTTACATGGGAGAGCTCAATGAGCAGTTCTTC. Its translation: CASSYMGELNEQFF.

This chain connects TRBV9 to TRBJ2-7, with a tentative D call TRBD2 (5 bases). The CDR3 extends over 14 amino acids. The V gene's germline CDR1 is SGDLS and CDR2 YYNGEE. V was cut by 0 bases and J by 0 bases, with 7 bases left in between. The CDR3 is CASSVGSDSYEQYF. In nucleotides, the CDR3 is TGTGCCAGCAGCGTAGGTAGCGACTCCTACGAGCAGTACTTC.

CDR3 sequence: CASSLDQGDGQPQHF. The DNA for the CDR3 is TGCGCCAGCAGCTTGGACCAGGGCGATGGTCAGCCCCAGCATTTT. The gene calls are TRBV5-1 and TRBJ1-5; D is possibly TRBD1 (5 bases). Germline lookup yields CDR1 SGHRS and CDR2 YFSETQ. The CDR3 contains 15 residues. V gave up 0 bases and J gave up 6 bases, with 13 bases separating them.

This clone has only a few counts. The chain links TRBV2 to TRBJ2-1, with 8 bases fitting TRBD1. This CDR3 contains 15 residues. In germline, CDR1 is SNHLY, CDR2 FYNNEI. V trimming: 7 bases; J trimming: 7 bases; junction bases outside the gene matches: 12. The CDR3 loop is CASIRSTGGRNEQFF. DNA for the CDR3: TGTGCCAGCATTAGGAGTACAGGGGGGAGAAATGAGCAGTTCTTC.

The V and J genes are TRBV5-8 and TRBJ1-5; 7 bases align to TRBD1. Germline CDR1 and CDR2: SGHTS and YDEGEE. With 5 bases clipped from V and 4 bases from J, the junction kept 9 bases outside the gene matches. The CDR3 is 15 residues long. The CDR3 DNA follows: TGTGCCAGCAGGGAATCGACAGGGTGGAATCAGCCCCAGCATTTT. Protein product: CASRESTGWNQPQHF. The full variable domain, in which reference TRBV5-8 and TRBJ1-5 provide the parts outside the CDR3, is EAGVTQSPTHLIKTRGQQATLRCSPISGHTSVYWYQQALGLGLQFLLWYDEGEERNRGNFPPRFSGRQFPNYSSELNVNALELEDSALYLCASRESTGWNQPQHFGDGTRLSIL.

V is TRBV30 and J is TRBJ2-2, with 11 bases fitting TRBD2. This CDR3 region has 14 residues. The junction had 2 bases not matched to a gene; V was cut back by 2 bases and J by 6 bases. Germline CDR1 is GTSNPN and CDR2 is SVGIG (reference sequence). CDR3 amino acids: CAWSTSGSSGELFF. CDR3 coding DNA: TGTGCCTGGAGTACTAGCGGGAGTTCCGGGGAGCTGTTTTTT.

V gene TRBV6-6 combines with J gene TRBJ2-3; TRBD2 aligns across 11 bases. This CDR3 spans 15 amino acids. Germline CDR1 is MNHNY and CDR2 is SVGAGI (reference sequence). The V and J ends lost 6 bases and 1 base, in that order; junction bases with no gene match: 3. CDR3 DNA sequence: TGTGCCAGCAGGACGGGACTAGCGGGCACAGATACGCAGTATTTT. This encodes CASRTGLAGTDTQYF.